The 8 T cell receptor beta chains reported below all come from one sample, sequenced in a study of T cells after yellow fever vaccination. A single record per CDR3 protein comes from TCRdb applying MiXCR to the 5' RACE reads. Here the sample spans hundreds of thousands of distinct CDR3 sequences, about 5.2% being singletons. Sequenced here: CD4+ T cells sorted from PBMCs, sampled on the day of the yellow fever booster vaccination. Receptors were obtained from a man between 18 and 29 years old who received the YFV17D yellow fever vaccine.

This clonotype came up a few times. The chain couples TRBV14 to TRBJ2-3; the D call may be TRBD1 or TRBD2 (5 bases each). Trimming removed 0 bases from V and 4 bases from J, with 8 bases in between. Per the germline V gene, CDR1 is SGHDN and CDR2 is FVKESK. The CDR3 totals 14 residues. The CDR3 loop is CASSQEWGSDTQYF. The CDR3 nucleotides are TGTGCCAGCAGCCAAGAATGGGGGTCAGATACGCAGTATTTT.

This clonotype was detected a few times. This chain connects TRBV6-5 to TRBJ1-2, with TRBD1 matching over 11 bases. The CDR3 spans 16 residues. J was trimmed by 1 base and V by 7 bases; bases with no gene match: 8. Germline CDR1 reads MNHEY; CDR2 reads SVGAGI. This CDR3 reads CASTSRDRGVNYGYTF. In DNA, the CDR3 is TGTGCCAGCACTTCCCGGGACAGGGGGGTTAACTATGGCTACACCTTC.

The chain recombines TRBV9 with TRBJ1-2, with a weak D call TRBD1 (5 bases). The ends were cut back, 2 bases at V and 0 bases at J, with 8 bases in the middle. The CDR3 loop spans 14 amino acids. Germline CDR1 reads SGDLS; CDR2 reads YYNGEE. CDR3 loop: CASSVAGTNYGYTF. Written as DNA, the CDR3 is TGTGCCAGCAGCGTCGCAGGGACTAACTATGGCTACACCTTC.

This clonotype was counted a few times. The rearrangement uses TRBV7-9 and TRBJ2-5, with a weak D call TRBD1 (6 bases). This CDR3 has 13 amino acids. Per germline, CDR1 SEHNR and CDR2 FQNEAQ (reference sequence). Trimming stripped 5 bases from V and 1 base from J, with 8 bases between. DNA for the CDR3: TGTGCCAGCAGCAACAGGGCCCAAGAGACCCAGTACTTC. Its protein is CASSNRAQETQYF.

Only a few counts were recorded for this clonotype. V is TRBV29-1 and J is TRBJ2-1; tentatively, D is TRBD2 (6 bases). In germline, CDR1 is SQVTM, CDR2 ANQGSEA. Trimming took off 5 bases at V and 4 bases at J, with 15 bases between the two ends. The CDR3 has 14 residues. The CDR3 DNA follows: TGCAGCGTTCCGAACTGGCGGGGATACAATGAGCAGTTCTTC. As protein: CSVPNWRGYNEQFF.

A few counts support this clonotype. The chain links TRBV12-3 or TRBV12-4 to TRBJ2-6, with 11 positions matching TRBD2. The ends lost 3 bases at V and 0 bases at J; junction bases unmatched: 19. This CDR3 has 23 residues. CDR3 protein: CASSFLDRVNLAGGSSGANVLTF. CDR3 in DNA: TGTGCCAGCAGTTTTTTGGACAGGGTTAACCTAGCGGGGGGCAGCTCTGGGGCCAACGTCCTGACTTTC.

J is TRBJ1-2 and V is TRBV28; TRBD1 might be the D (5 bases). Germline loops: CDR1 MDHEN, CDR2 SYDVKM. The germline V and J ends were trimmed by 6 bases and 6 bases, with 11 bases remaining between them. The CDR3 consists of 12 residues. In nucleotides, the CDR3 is TGTGCCAGCAGAGGACACTTGGATGGCTACACCTTC. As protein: CASRGHLDGYTF.

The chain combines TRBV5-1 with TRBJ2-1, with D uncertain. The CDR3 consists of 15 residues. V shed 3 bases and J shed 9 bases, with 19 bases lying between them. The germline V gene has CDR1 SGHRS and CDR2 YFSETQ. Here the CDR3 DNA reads TGCGCCAGCAGCTCCGAGAGTACTCCCGTAGGTGAGCAGTTCTTC. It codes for CASSSESTPVGEQFF.